This TCR beta chain was identified in a study of PD-1 blockade in classical Hodgkin lymphoma. Study-level findings and limits: By C4D1, CD4+ diversity increased significantly, especially in complete responders.

Concerning this clone itself: What it binds is not known.

There was relapse after autologous stem cell transplantation in every patient, and there was variation in brentuximab vedotin exposure. V was shortened by 1 base and J by 5 bases, with 17 bases between the two germline ends. In germline, CDR1 is MGHRA, CDR2 YSYEKL. The CDR3 is 16 amino acids. Repertoires were generated with immunoSEQ multiplex PCR, while TCRdb's copy carries only in-frame clones and drops some. The sample lists approximately 17,000 clones, around 85% occurring once. The sequences come from peripheral blood mononuclear cells (PBMCs), collected at baseline. The rearrangement uses TRBV4-1 and TRBJ1-2; possibly TRBD1 for D (5 bases). This sequence originates from a human donor with classical Hodgkin lymphoma. This chain's CDR3 is CASSQAGAFSRYGYTF. DNA for the CDR3: TGCGCCAGCAGCCAAGCCGGGGCCTTTTCCCGTTATGGCTACACCTTC.